The next 12 T cell receptor beta chains were all read from a single sample in a study of cytomegalovirus exposure and HLA in healthy donors. PCR was performed using 60 Vbeta and 13 Jbeta primers. Profiling relied on immunoSEQ multiplex PCR, and the TCRdb table lists in-frame clones only, not all of them. The top ten clones hold roughly 15% of a sample with fewer than 250,000 clones, roughly 74% of them seen once. Material: PBMCs. These TCRs come from a young woman in good health and CMV-seropositive.

Only one count was recorded for this clone. V is TRBV27 and J is TRBJ1-4; D gene ambiguous. CDR3 length: 16 amino acids. Trimming removed 4 bases from V and 2 bases from J, with 14 bases in between. Germline V gene data show CDR1 as MNHEY and CDR2 as SMNVEV (reference sequence). The CDR3 coding sequence is TGTGCCAGCAGTTCTGTTCCAGGCTATACTAATGAAAAACTGTTTTTT. It is translated as CASSSVPGYTNEKLFF.

This clone has a single count. The chain uses TRBV29-1 and TRBJ1-1; tentative D call: TRBD1 (5 bases). Germline V gene sequence: CDR1 SQVTM, CDR2 ANQGSEA. CDR3 length: 11 residues. Trimming took off 5 bases at V and 5 bases at J, with 9 bases between the two ends. CDR3: CSVKGMTEAFF. The CDR3 DNA follows: TGCAGCGTTAAGGGGATGACTGAAGCTTTCTTT.

The chain employs TRBV28 and TRBJ2-1, with 7 positions matching TRBD1. Looked up from germline, CDR1 is MDHEN and CDR2 is SYDVKM. The CDR3 sequence is 15 residues long. The V segment lost 5 bases and the J segment 4 bases; nucleotides outside the gene matches: 8. CDR3 amino acids: CASSTGVEGYNEQFF. The CDR3 DNA follows: TGTGCCAGCAGTACAGGGGTAGAAGGTTACAATGAGCAGTTCTTC.

The chain combines TRBV5-1 with TRBJ2-7, with D unresolved. Deletions cut 3 bases from V and 0 bases from J, with 13 bases between. CDR3 size: 15 residues. Germline values: CDR1 SGHRS, CDR2 YFSETQ. The CDR3, as DNA: TGCGCCAGCAGCTCTAGAAACCTAACCTCCTACGAGCAGTACTTC. Its translation: CASSSRNLTSYEQYF.

This rearrangement joins TRBV5-1 to TRBJ2-3; TRBD1 aligns across 11 bases. The trim removed 4 bases at V and 5 bases at J, leaving 6 bases unmatched. The germline gives CDR1 SGHRS, CDR2 YFSETQ. The CDR3 length is 15 residues. CDR3 loop: CASSPGQGELDTQYF. CDR3 coding DNA: TGCGCCAGCAGCCCGGGACAGGGGGAGTTAGATACGCAGTATTTT.

This rearrangement joins TRBV19 to TRBJ2-7; 7 positions agree with TRBD1. From germline, CDR1 is LNHDA and CDR2 SQIVND (reference sequence). This CDR3 spans 12 amino acids. Unmatched junction bases numbered 6, after V lost 8 bases and J lost 5 bases. The chain's CDR3 is CASPDREDEQYF. The CDR3 DNA is TGTGCCAGTCCTGACAGGGAAGACGAGCAGTACTTC.

Points on this clone: A junction boundary mismatches the germline segment, possibly from a read error. The chain has TRBV29-1 and TRBJ1-2, with 10 bases matching TRBD1. The CDR3 consists of 14 residues. CDR1 and CDR2 from the germline V gene are SQVTM and ANQGSEA. The CDR3 DNA reads TGCAGCGCCGGGGACAGGGGTGAGCTTAACCCTACCTACTTC. It encodes CSAGDRGELNPTYF.

The V call is TRBV4-2, the J call TRBJ1-1; 8 nucleotides agree with TRBD1. Germline CDR1 and CDR2: LGHNA and YNFKEQ. The J segment lost 0 bases and the V segment lost 4 bases, leaving 10 bases of the junction unmatched. The CDR3 runs to 17 residues. The CDR3 spells CASSLGQGVPMNTEAFF. DNA of the CDR3: TGTGCCAGCAGCCTCGGACAGGGTGTCCCTATGAACACTGAAGCTTTCTTT.

CDR3 coding DNA: TGTGCCTGGAGCCCCTTCCGAGCGGGACCATCAGATACGCAGTATTTT. It yields the protein CAWSPFRAGPSDTQYF. The chain combines TRBV30 with TRBJ2-3; TRBD2 aligns across 7 bases. CDR1 is GTSNPN and CDR2 is SVGIG in the germline V gene (reference sequence). Trimming took 3 bases from V and 4 from J; bases not matched to a gene: 13. The CDR3 spans 16 residues.

A few counts support this clone. The chain carries TRBV28 and TRBJ2-7; TRBD2 might be the D (5 bases). The CDR3 has 12 amino acids. Per the germline V gene, CDR1 is MDHEN and CDR2 is SYDVKM. V was pared by 2 bases and J by 6 bases, with 8 bases between. CDR3 bases: TGTGCCAGCAGTTTAGAGGCGGGCGAGCAGTACTTC. This sequence encodes CASSLEAGEQYF.

This chain links TRBV7-6 with TRBJ2-1; 9 bases align to TRBD2. V shed 2 bases, J shed 10 bases, and the junction held 6 bases outside the gene matches. The CDR3 loop spans 14 amino acids. Germline CDR1 SGHVS, CDR2 FNYEAQ. CDR3: CASSLSGRPYEQFF. DNA of the CDR3: TGTGCCAGCAGCTTAAGCGGGAGGCCTTACGAGCAGTTCTTC.

Details on this clone: One end of the junction varies from germline; a read error may be responsible. This sequence joins TRBV7-7 and TRBJ2-7, with D possibly matching TRBD2 (6 bases). The CDR3 is made up of 13 amino acids. Germline assignment: CDR1 SSHAT and CDR2 FNYEAQ (reference sequence). CDR3 DNA: TGTGCTAGCAGCTTACAGTCGGGGGACGAGCAGTACTTC. This translates into CASSLQSGDEQYF.